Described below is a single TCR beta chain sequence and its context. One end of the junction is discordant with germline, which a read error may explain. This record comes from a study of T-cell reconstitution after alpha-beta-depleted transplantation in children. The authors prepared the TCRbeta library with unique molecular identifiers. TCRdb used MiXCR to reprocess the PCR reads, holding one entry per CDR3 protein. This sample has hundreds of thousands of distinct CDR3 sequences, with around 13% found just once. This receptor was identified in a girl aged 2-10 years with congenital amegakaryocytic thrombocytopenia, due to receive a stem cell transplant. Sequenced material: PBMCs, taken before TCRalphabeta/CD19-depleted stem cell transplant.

CDR3 in DNA: TGCGCCACCCACGACGGGAACTATGGCGACACCTTC. This gives the protein CATHDGNYGDTF. The chain couples TRBV5-1 to TRBJ1-2; D call uncertain. The CDR3 sequence is 12 residues long. Germline V gene data show CDR1 as SGHRS and CDR2 as YFSETQ.